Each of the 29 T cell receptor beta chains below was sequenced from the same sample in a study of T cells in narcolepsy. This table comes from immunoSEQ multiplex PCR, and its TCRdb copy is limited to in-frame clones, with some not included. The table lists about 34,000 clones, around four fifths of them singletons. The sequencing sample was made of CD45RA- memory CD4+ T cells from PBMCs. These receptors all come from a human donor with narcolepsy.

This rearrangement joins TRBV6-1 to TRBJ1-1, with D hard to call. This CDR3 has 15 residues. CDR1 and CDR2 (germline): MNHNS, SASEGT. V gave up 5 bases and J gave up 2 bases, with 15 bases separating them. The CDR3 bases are TGTGCCAGCAGTTCCGCCCAGGTTGGCAACACTGAAGCTTTCTTT. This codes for CASSSAQVGNTEAFF.

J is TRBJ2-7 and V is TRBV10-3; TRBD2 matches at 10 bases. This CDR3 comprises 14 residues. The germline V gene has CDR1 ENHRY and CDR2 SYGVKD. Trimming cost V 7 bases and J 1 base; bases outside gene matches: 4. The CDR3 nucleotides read TGTGCCATCACTCCGACTAGCGGGTCCTACGAGCAGTACTTC. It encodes CAITPTSGSYEQYF.

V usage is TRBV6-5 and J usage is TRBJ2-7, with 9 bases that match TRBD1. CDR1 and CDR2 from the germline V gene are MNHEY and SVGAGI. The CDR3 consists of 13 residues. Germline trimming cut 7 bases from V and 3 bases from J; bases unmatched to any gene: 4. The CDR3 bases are TGTGCCAGCACCCCGACAGGGGGCTACGAGCAGTACTTC. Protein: CASTPTGGYEQYF.

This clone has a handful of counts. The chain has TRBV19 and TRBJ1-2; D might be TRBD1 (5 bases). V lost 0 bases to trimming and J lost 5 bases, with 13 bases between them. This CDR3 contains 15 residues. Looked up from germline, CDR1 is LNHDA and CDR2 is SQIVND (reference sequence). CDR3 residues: CASSIDLGGEYGYTF. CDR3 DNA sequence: TGTGCCAGTAGTATAGACCTCGGAGGGGAATATGGCTACACCTTC.

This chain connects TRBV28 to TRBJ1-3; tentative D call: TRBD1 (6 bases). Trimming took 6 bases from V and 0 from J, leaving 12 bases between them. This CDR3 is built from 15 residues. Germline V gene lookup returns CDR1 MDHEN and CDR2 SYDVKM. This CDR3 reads CASRPGQFSGNTIYF. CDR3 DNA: TGTGCCAGCAGACCCGGACAGTTCTCTGGAAACACCATATATTTT.

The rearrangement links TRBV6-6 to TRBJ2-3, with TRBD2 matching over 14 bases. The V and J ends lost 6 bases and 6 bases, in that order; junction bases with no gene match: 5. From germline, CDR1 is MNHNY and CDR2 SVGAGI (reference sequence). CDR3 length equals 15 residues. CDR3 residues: CASSRGLAGVDTQYF. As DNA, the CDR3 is TGTGCCAGCAGCCGGGGACTAGCGGGAGTGGATACGCAGTATTTT.

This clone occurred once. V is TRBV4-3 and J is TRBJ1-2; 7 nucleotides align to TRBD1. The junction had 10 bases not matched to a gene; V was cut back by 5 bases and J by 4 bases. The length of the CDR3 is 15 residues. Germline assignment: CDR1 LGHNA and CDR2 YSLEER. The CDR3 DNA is TGCGCCAGCAGCTCGCAGGGGGGTAGTGGCTATGGCTACACCTTC. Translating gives CASSSQGGSGYGYTF.

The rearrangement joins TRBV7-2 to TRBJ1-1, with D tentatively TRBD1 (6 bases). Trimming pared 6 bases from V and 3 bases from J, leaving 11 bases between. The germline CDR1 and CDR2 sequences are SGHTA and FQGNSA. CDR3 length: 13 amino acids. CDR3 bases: TGTGCCAGCAGGTTCGGGGGCTACACTGAAGCTTTCTTT. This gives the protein CASRFGGYTEAFF.

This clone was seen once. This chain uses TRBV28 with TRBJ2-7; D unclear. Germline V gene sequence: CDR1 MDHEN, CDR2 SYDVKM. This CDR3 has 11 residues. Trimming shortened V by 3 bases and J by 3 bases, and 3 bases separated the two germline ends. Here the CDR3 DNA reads TGTGCCAGCAGTTTTTTCTACGAGCAGTACTTC. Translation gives CASSFFYEQYF.

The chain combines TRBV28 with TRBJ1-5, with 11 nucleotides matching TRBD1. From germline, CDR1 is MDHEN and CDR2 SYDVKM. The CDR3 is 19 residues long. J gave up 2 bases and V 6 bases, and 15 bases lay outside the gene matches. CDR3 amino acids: CASRSIGTGGMAGNQPQHF. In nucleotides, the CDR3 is TGTGCCAGCAGATCCATCGGGACAGGGGGAATGGCGGGCAATCAGCCCCAGCATTTT.

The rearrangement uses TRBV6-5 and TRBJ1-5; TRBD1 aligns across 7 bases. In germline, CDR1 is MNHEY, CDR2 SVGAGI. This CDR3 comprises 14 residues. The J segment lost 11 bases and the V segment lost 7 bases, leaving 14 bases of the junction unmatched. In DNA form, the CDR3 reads TGTGCCAGCACCATGGGAGGGGGCGGTAGGGCCCAGCATTTT. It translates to CASTMGGGGRAQHF.

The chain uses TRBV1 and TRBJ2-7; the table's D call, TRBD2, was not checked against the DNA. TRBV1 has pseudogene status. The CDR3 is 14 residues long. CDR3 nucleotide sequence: TGCACCAGCAACGAGCGCGGATACGAGGACGAGCAGTACTTC. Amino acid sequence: CTSNERGYEDEQYF.

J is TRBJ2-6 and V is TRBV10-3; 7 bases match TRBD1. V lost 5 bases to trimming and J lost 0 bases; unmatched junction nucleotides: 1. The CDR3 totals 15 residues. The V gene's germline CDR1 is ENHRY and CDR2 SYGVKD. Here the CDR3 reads CAISPGGSGANVLTF. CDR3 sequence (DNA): TGTGCCATCAGTCCAGGGGGCTCTGGGGCCAACGTCCTGACTTTC.

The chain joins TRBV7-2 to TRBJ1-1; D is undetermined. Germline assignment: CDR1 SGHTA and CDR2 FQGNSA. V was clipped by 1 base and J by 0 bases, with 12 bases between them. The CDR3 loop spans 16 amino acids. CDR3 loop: CASSLGRVPLNTEAFF. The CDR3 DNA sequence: TGTGCCAGCAGCTTAGGACGTGTCCCCTTGAACACTGAAGCTTTCTTT.

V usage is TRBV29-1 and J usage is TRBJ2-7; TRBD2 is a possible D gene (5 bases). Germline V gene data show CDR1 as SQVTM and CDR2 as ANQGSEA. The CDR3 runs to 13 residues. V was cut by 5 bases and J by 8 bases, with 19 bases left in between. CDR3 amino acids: CSVREGQSRQQYF. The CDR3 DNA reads TGCAGCGTTCGGGAAGGGCAGTCAAGACAGCAGTACTTC.

The CDR3 DNA reads TGTGCCAGTAGTCCCAGCGGGGGGGCTGAGACCCAGTACTTC. Its protein product is CASSPSGGAETQYF. V and J are TRBV19 and TRBJ2-5, with 10 bases aligning to TRBD2. Germline CDR1 reads LNHDA; CDR2 reads SQIVND (reference sequence). V shed 5 bases and J 5 bases; nucleotides not matched to a gene: 5. The CDR3 spans 14 residues.

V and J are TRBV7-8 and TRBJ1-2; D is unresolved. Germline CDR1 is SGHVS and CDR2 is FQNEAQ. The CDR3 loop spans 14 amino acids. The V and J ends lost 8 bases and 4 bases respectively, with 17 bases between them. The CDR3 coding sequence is TGTGCCAGCGGCCCAAGTACCGCTAGCTATGGCTACACCTTC. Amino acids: CASGPSTASYGYTF. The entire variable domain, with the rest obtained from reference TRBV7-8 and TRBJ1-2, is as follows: GAGVSQSPRYKVAKRGQDVALRCDPISGHVSLFWYQQALGQGPEFLTYFQNEAQLDKSGLPSDRFFAERPEGSVSTLKIQRTQQEDSAVYLCASGPSTASYGYTFGSGTRLTVV.

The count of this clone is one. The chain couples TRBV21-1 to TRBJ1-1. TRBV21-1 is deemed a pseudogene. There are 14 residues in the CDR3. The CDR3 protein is CASPGQRTYTEAFF. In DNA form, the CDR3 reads TGTGCCAGCCCGGGGCAGCGCACCTACACTGAAGCTTTCTTT.

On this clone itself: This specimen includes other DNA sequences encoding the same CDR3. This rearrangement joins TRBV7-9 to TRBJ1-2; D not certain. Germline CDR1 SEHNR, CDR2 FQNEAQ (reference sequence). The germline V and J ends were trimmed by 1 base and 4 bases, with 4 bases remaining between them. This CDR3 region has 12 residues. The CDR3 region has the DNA TGTGCCAGCAGCTTAGAGGGCTATGGCTACACCTTC. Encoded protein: CASSLEGYGYTF.

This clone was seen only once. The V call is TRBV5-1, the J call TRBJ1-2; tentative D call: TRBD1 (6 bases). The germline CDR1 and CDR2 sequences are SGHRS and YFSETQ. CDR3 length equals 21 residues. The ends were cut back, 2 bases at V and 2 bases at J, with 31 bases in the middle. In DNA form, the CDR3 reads TGCGCCAGCAGCTTCATCAGGGGAGGGATTCGCCGCCTACAAGCAAACTATGGCTACACCTTC. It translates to CASSFIRGGIRRLQANYGYTF.

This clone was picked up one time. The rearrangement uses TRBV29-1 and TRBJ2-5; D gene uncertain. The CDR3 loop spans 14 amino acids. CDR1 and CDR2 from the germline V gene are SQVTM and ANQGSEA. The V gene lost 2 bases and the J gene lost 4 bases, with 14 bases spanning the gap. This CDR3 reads CSVETPMGIETQYF. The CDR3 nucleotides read TGCAGCGTTGAAACCCCCATGGGTATAGAGACCCAGTACTTC.

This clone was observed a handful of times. The chain's CDR3 is CASSHPGVVTEAFF. The CDR3 DNA sequence: TGTGCCAGTAGCCATCCAGGGGTAGTCACTGAAGCTTTCTTT. The genes are TRBV19 and TRBJ1-1, with a possible D match to TRBD1 (6 bases). The germline V gene has CDR1 LNHDA and CDR2 SQIVND (reference sequence). V lost 6 bases, J lost 4 bases, and 15 bases lay in between. The CDR3 runs 14 residues.

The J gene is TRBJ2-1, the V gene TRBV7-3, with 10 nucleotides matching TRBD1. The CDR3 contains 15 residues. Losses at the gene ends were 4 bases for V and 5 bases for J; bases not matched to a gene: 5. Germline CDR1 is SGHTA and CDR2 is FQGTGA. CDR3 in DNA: TGTGCCAGCAGCTCAAAGACAGGGGGCCACAATGAGCAGTTCTTC. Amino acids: CASSSKTGGHNEQFF.

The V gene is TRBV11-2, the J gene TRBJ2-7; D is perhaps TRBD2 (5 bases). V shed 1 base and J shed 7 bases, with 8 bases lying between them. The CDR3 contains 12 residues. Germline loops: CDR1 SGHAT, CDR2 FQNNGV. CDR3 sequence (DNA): TGTGCCAGCAGCTTAGGAGGGAGAGAGCAGTACTTC. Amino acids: CASSLGGREQYF. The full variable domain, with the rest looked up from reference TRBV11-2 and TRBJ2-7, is EAGVAQSPRYKIIEKRQSVAFWCNPISGHATLYWYQQILGQGPKLLIQFQNNGVVDDSQLPKDRFSAERLKGVDSTLKIQPAKLEDSAVYLCASSLGGREQYFGPGTRLTVT.

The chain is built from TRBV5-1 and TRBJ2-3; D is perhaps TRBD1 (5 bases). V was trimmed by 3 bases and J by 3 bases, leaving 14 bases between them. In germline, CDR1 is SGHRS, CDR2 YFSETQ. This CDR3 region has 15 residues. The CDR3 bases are TGCGCCAGCAGCTCCAGGGTAGGGCAAACAGATACGCAGTATTTT. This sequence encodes CASSSRVGQTDTQYF.

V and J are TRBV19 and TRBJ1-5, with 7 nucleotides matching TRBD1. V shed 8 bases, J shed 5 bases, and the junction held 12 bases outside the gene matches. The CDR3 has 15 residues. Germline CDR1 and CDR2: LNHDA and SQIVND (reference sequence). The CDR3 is CASEDATGIHQPQHF. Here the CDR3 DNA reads TGTGCCAGTGAGGACGCGACAGGGATCCATCAGCCCCAGCATTTT.

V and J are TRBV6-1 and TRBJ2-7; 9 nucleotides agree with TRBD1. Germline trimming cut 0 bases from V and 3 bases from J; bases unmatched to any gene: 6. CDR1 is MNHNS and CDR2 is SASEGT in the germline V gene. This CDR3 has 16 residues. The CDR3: CASSEALGQGGYEQYF. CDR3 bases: TGTGCCAGCAGTGAAGCGCTGGGACAGGGTGGCTACGAGCAGTACTTC.

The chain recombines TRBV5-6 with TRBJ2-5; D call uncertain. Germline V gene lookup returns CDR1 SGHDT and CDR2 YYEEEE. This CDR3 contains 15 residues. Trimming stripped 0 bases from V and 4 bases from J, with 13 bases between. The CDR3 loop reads CASSLGQVVGETQYF. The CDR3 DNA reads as TGTGCCAGCAGCTTGGGGCAGGTCGTAGGAGAGACCCAGTACTTC.

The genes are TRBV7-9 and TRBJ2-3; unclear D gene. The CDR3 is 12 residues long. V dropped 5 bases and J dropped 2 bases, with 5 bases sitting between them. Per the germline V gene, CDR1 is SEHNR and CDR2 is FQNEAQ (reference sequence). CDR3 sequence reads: CASSPDTDTQYF. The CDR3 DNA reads TGTGCCAGCAGCCCGGACACAGATACGCAGTATTTT.